This T cell receptor beta chain was sequenced for a study of cytomegalovirus exposure and HLA in healthy donors. This PCR relied on a set of 60 Vbeta primers and 13 Jbeta primers. TCRdb keeps only in-frame clones here, not all; method: immunoSEQ multiplex PCR. The sample table includes 95,000 to 150,000 clones. The sample consisted of PBMCs. This clonotype originated in a man younger than 45 in good health and CMV-seronegative.

CDR3 coding DNA: TGTGCCAGTATGAAAGATCGGGAGAGCTCCTACAATGAGCAGTTCTTC. Translation gives CASMKDRESSYNEQFF. The chain recombines TRBV19 with TRBJ2-1; TRBD2 is a possible D gene (6 bases). V lost 7 bases and J 0 bases, leaving 16 bases between the germline ends. The CDR3 extends over 16 amino acids. The germline CDR1 and CDR2 sequences are LNHDA and SQIVND (reference sequence).